Shown below are 9 T cell receptor beta chains from a single sample sequenced in a study of T cell changes during pregnancy in multiple sclerosis. Assay used: immunoSEQ multiplex PCR; TCRdb lists only in-frame clones, some missing. The data contain roughly 49,000 clones, roughly 95% of them seen just once; the ten biggest clones take up roughly 3.8%. Sequenced here: CD8+ T cells from peripheral blood mononuclear cells, sampled after pregnancy. The receptors here all came from a female donor with multiple sclerosis, enrolled in a pregnancy study.

Written as DNA, the CDR3 is TGCGCCAGCAGCCAAGAACAGTGGATATCCTACAATGAGCAGTTCTTC. It codes for CASSQEQWISYNEQFF. V gene TRBV4-1 combines with J gene TRBJ2-1; no definite D call. Trimming cost V 0 bases and J 1 base, with 10 bases left between them. The CDR3 runs 16 residues. The germline V gene encodes CDR1 MGHRA and CDR2 YSYEKL.

V is TRBV4-1 and J is TRBJ1-1, with D perhaps matching TRBD1 (5 bases). Trimming left V 1 base short and J 5 bases short, with 14 bases between. CDR1 MGHRA and CDR2 YSYEKL come from the germline V gene. This CDR3 has 15 residues. The CDR3 loop reads CASSQGSREATEAFF. The CDR3, as DNA: TGCGCCAGCAGCCAAGGCAGCAGGGAGGCTACTGAAGCTTTCTTT.

CDR3 protein: CASSLGLAGATDTQYF. The CDR3 coding sequence is TGCGCCAGCAGCCTTGGACTAGCGGGGGCAACAGATACGCAGTATTTT. The rearrangement joins TRBV4-1 to TRBJ2-3, with 13 bases aligning to TRBD2. V dropped 4 bases and J dropped 3; count of bases not matched to a gene: 4. Germline V gene sequence: CDR1 MGHRA, CDR2 YSYEKL. The CDR3 extends over 16 amino acids.

The V and J genes are TRBV9 and TRBJ2-4; possible D gene TRBD2, 6 bases. Trimming removed 2 bases from V and 0 bases from J, with 9 bases in between. The CDR3 contains 15 residues. Looked up from germline, CDR1 is SGDLS and CDR2 is YYNGEE. In nucleotides, the CDR3 is TGTGCCAGCAGCGTGAGCGGGCTAGCCAAAAACATTCAGTACTTC. Protein product: CASSVSGLAKNIQYF.

The V call is TRBV2, the J call TRBJ1-2, with TRBD1 as a possible D gene (5 bases). Germline values: CDR1 SNHLY, CDR2 FYNNEI. With 2 bases removed from V and 4 bases from J, the gap between germline ends came to 14 bases. The length of the CDR3 is 15 residues. The DNA of the CDR3 is TGTGCCAGCAGTGAATGGGGCGATCCCATCTATGGCTACACCTTC. This codes for CASSEWGDPIYGYTF.

The chain combines TRBV30 with TRBJ2-7; D may be TRBD2 (6 bases). Trimming took off 3 bases at V and 4 bases at J, with 22 bases between the two ends. The CDR3 runs to 16 residues. Per germline, CDR1 GTSNPN and CDR2 SVGIG (reference sequence). The CDR3 is CAWSPPYGSGRYEQYF. CDR3 DNA sequence: TGTGCCTGGAGCCCCCCCTATGGCTCAGGGAGGTACGAGCAGTACTTC. The full variable domain, with the rest looked up from reference TRBV30 and TRBJ2-7, is SQTIHQWPATLVQPVGSPLSLECTVEGTSNPNLYWYRQAAGRGLQLLFYSVGIGQISSEVPQNLSASRPQDRQFILSSKKLLLSDSGFYLCAWSPPYGSGRYEQYFGPGTRLTVT.

The DNA for the CDR3 is TGTGCCAGCAGTCCTACACCAACGGGACACCCCAGGGAGACCCAGTACTTC. This gives the protein CASSPTPTGHPRETQYF. The V and J genes are TRBV2 and TRBJ2-5; TRBD1 is a possible D gene (6 bases). V gave up 5 bases and J gave up 5 bases, with 24 bases separating them. The germline gives CDR1 SNHLY, CDR2 FYNNEI. The CDR3 runs 17 residues.

The V gene is TRBV7-9, the J gene TRBJ1-5; the D gene is possibly TRBD1 (6 bases). Germline values: CDR1 SEHNR, CDR2 FQNEAQ (reference sequence). This CDR3 contains 15 residues. V lost 5 bases to trimming and J lost 6 bases, with 17 bases between them. CDR3 amino acids: CASSLGPGVGQPQHF. As DNA, the CDR3 is TGTGCCAGCAGCCTAGGGCCAGGGGTGGGTCAGCCCCAGCATTTT.

The chain couples TRBV10-2 to TRBJ2-7; no clear D. Per germline, CDR1 WSHSY and CDR2 SAAADI. The ends were cut back, 7 bases at V and 3 bases at J, with 25 bases in the middle. The CDR3 is 17 residues long. The CDR3 sequence: CASNSKMGPQEIYEQYF. The CDR3, as DNA: TGCGCCAGCAATAGTAAAATGGGCCCGCAGGAAATCTACGAGCAGTACTTC.